The 20 T cell receptor beta chains below come from one sample, sequenced in a study of regulatory T cells in long-lasting Graves disease. Stated time point: newly diagnosed GD, antithyroid drugs for less than 3 months. Extracted PBMC RNA gave rise to the TCR library. Combining iRepertoire HTBI primers with Arm-PCR of CDR3 regions, the authors built TCR beta libraries. TCRdb analysed the multiplex PCR reads with MiXCR anew, one entry per CDR3 protein. The sample lists around 420,000 distinct CDR3 sequences; over 12% were seen once. In addition, the sample was reused for a study of T cells in Graves' hyperthyroidism and ophthalmopathy.

Specimen: peripheral blood mononuclear cells (PBMCs), collected at new diagnosis, from a patient treated with antithyroid drugs. The source is a woman aged 40 to 50 with Graves disease.

V usage is TRBV5-6 and J usage is TRBJ1-1; D uncertain. V was cut by 0 bases and J by 9 bases, with 18 bases left in between. The CDR3 covers 15 residues. Germline CDR1 is SGHDT and CDR2 is YYEEEE. The CDR3 DNA follows: TGTGCCAGCAGCTTGGATCCTCCCCTGGGCAGGAAAGCTTTCTTT. Protein sequence: CASSLDPPLGRKAFF.

This clonotype was detected ten times or more. The genes are TRBV12-3 or TRBV12-4 and TRBJ1-6; tentatively, D is TRBD1 (6 bases). Trimming stripped 6 bases from V and 9 bases from J, with 15 bases between. The CDR3 extends over 14 amino acids. DNA for the CDR3: TGTGCCAGCAGCACCCTAGGGGGGCGTTCACCCCTCCACTTT. It specifies CASSTLGGRSPLHF.

This clonotype has ten or more counts. The chain combines TRBV30 with TRBJ2-3; D perhaps matches TRBD2 (5 bases). The germline V gene encodes CDR1 GTSNPN and CDR2 SVGIG (reference sequence). The CDR3 contains 16 residues. Trimming took off 2 bases at V and 4 bases at J, with 19 bases between the two ends. CDR3: CAWSSGNPTIPDTQYF. For the CDR3, the DNA is TGTGCCTGGAGTTCCGGGAACCCGACTATCCCAGATACGCAGTATTTT.

The table lists this clonotype with many counts. A far larger clone is off by one base, so a read error is likely. The chain has TRBV27 and TRBJ2-7; D is possibly TRBD1 or TRBD2 (5 bases each). The CDR3 runs to 13 residues. CDR1 and CDR2 from the germline V gene are MNHEY and SMNVEV (reference sequence). The V gene lost 6 bases and the J gene lost 0 bases, with 9 bases spanning the gap. CDR3 loop: CASRAGSSYEQYF. In DNA form, the CDR3 reads TGTGCCAGCAGGGCAGGGAGCTCCTACGAGCAGTACTTC.

This clonotype was found many times. The chain combines TRBV30 with TRBJ2-1; unclear D gene. The CDR3 is 12 amino acids. CDR1 is GTSNPN and CDR2 is SVGIG in the germline V gene (reference sequence). With 3 bases removed from V and 6 bases from J, the gap between germline ends came to 9 bases. The CDR3: CAWRARSNEQFF. CDR3 coding DNA: TGTGCCTGGAGAGCCCGATCCAATGAGCAGTTCTTC. Drawing the rest from reference TRBV30 and TRBJ2-1, the complete variable domain is SQTIHQWPATLVQPVGSPLSLECTVEGTSNPNLYWYRQAAGRGLQLLFYSVGIGQISSEVPQNLSASRPQDRQFILSSKKLLLSDSGFYLCAWRARSNEQFFGPGTRLTVL.

This clonotype was seen a handful of times. This chain connects TRBV27 to TRBJ2-1, with D possibly TRBD2 on 6 matching bases. Germline CDR1 and CDR2: MNHEY and SMNVEV (reference sequence). The CDR3 is 16 residues long. V dropped 4 bases and J dropped 6 bases, with 19 bases sitting between them. The CDR3 here is CASSSTASVFPNEQFF. CDR3 DNA sequence: TGTGCCAGCAGTTCTACCGCTAGCGTATTTCCCAATGAGCAGTTCTTC.

This clonotype was observed many times. V usage is TRBV12-3 or TRBV12-4 and J usage is TRBJ2-1; TRBD2 matches 7 bases. Trimming removed 6 bases from V and 6 bases from J; junction bases left unmatched: 11. The CDR3 has 15 residues. CDR3 in amino acids: CASSPWAQRGNEQFF. The CDR3, as DNA: TGTGCCAGCAGCCCTTGGGCCCAGCGGGGCAATGAGCAGTTCTTC.

This clonotype came up once. The chain links TRBV20-1 to TRBJ2-7, with TRBD1 matching over 9 bases. The CDR3 runs to 13 residues. Germline V gene data show CDR1 as DFQATT and CDR2 as SNEGSKA (reference sequence). V dropped 6 bases and J dropped 2; count of bases not matched to a gene: 5. CDR3 region: CSAFDRGTYEQYF. The CDR3 bases are TGCAGTGCCTTCGACAGGGGGACCTACGAGCAGTACTTC.

This clonotype was observed many times. The V gene is TRBV2, the J gene TRBJ2-3; 12 nucleotides agree with TRBD2. Trimming cost V 6 bases and J 4 bases; bases outside gene matches: 5. There are 15 residues in the CDR3. Germline loops: CDR1 SNHLY, CDR2 FYNNEI. As DNA, the CDR3 is TGTGCCAGCAGGACGACTAGCGGGAGTGCAGATACGCAGTATTTT. Translating gives CASRTTSGSADTQYF.

The rearrangement links TRBV20-1 to TRBJ2-7, with 11 bases identical to TRBD2. V was clipped by 6 bases and J by 3 bases; unmatched bases: 16. This CDR3 comprises 17 residues. Germline-derived CDR1 and CDR2 are DFQATT and SNEGSKA (reference sequence). This chain's CDR3 is CSARSTSGRAPGYEQYF. DNA of the CDR3: TGCAGTGCGAGGTCAACTAGCGGGAGAGCCCCCGGCTACGAGCAGTACTTC.

This clonotype was recorded at least ten times. The V call is TRBV28, the J call TRBJ2-1, with D unresolved. This CDR3 region has 11 residues. CDR1 is MDHEN and CDR2 is SYDVKM in the germline V gene. The ends were cut back, 4 bases at V and 5 bases at J, with 3 bases in the middle. CDR3 coding DNA: TGTGCCAGCAGTTCTCACAATGAGCAGTTCTTC. Its protein product is CASSSHNEQFF.

There are many counts of this clonotype. The chain couples TRBV11-3 to TRBJ2-2, with a possible D match to TRBD1 (7 bases). CDR1 is SGHNT, CDR2 YENEEA, per germline. Trimming shortened V by 3 bases and J by 6 bases, and 11 bases separated the two germline ends. This CDR3 region has 14 residues. This CDR3 reads CASSLQGGAGELFF. The CDR3 DNA reads TGTGCCAGCAGCTTGCAGGGGGGAGCCGGGGAGCTGTTTTTT.

This clonotype was observed a handful of times. The rearrangement links TRBV6-1 to TRBJ2-4; 7 bases align to TRBD2. Germline assignment: CDR1 MNHNS and CDR2 SASEGT. This CDR3 contains 19 residues. V shed 0 bases, J shed 0 bases, and the junction held 11 bases outside the gene matches. The CDR3 spells CASSEATGGRKLAKNIQYF. The CDR3 DNA sequence: TGTGCCAGCAGTGAAGCTACGGGAGGAAGAAAACTAGCCAAAAACATTCAGTACTTC.

This clonotype was seen ten or more times. The genes are TRBV11-2 and TRBJ2-1; tentative D call: TRBD2 (6 bases). Germline V lookup: CDR1 SGHAT, CDR2 FQNNGV. The CDR3 contains 16 residues. V was cut by 4 bases and J by 0 bases, with 13 bases left in between. The CDR3 here is CASSWGGTRSYNEQFF. Here the CDR3 DNA reads TGTGCCAGCAGCTGGGGAGGAACTCGCTCCTACAATGAGCAGTTCTTC.

There are a few counts of this clonotype. This chain uses TRBV3-1 with TRBJ2-1, with TRBD2 identical over 8 bases. This CDR3 contains 17 residues. V lost 1 base and J lost 4; bases outside the gene matches: 9. Germline loops: CDR1 LGHDT, CDR2 YNNKEL (reference sequence). CDR3 coding DNA: TGTGCCAGCAGCCAAGTAAGGGTCAGCGGGAGTTACAATGAGCAGTTCTTC. It yields the protein CASSQVRVSGSYNEQFF.

This clonotype was recorded many times. The chain employs TRBV5-1 and TRBJ2-1; tentative D call: TRBD1 (6 bases). From germline, CDR1 is SGHRS and CDR2 YFSETQ. V was shortened by 0 bases and J by 10 bases, with 17 bases between the two germline ends. This CDR3 contains 15 residues. CDR3 residues: CASSLEQGVRWEQFF. CDR3 nucleotides: TGCGCCAGCAGCTTGGAACAGGGCGTACGGTGGGAGCAGTTCTTC.

This clonotype was detected ten times or more. The rearrangement links TRBV28 to TRBJ2-2, with 9 bases lining up with TRBD2. The germline V gene has CDR1 MDHEN and CDR2 SYDVKM. V lost 7 bases, J lost 0 bases, and 6 bases stayed unmatched. CDR3 length equals 16 residues. The CDR3 nucleotides read TGTGCCAGCACTCTGACTAGCGGAGCGAACACCGGGGAGCTGTTTTTT. It encodes CASTLTSGANTGELFF.

The chain uses TRBV5-6 and TRBJ2-3, with 8 bases that match TRBD2. With 2 bases clipped from V and 2 bases from J, the junction kept 4 bases outside the gene matches. CDR3 length equals 15 residues. CDR1 is SGHDT and CDR2 is YYEEEE in the germline V gene. Here the CDR3 DNA reads TGTGCCAGCAGCTTTAGCGGGACGACCACAGATACGCAGTATTTT. Translated: CASSFSGTTTDTQYF. Drawing the rest from reference TRBV5-6 and TRBJ2-3, the complete variable domain is DAGVTQSPTHLIKTRGQQVTLRCSPKSGHDTVSWYQQALGQGPQFIFQYYEEEERQRGNFPDRFSGHQFPNYSSELNVNALLLGDSALYLCASSFSGTTTDTQYFGPGTRLTVL.

This clonotype was counted at least ten times. The chain employs TRBV12-3 or TRBV12-4 and TRBJ2-7, with 9 bases that match TRBD1. CDR3 length equals 16 residues. Trimming took 8 bases from V and 0 from J; bases not matched to a gene: 11. CDR3 in DNA: TGTGCCAGCTCATACGACCCGGGACAGGGCTCCTACGAGCAGTACTTC. As protein: CASSYDPGQGSYEQYF.

This chain links TRBV12-3 or TRBV12-4 with TRBJ2-3; the match to TRBD2 covers 8 bases. CDR3 length equals 16 residues. The V gene end was trimmed by 6 bases and the J gene end by 3 bases; junction bases not matched to a gene: 11. Here the CDR3 DNA reads TGTGCCAGCAGACCCAACCGAGGCGGGAGGACAGATACGCAGTATTTT. Translated: CASRPNRGGRTDTQYF.